Listed here are 25 T cell receptor beta chains from one sample, sequenced in a study of CD8 T cells in Susac syndrome. Random hexamers were used to reverse transcribe an amount of roughly 0.5 to 1 ug RNA. From the immunoSEQ multiplex PCR reads, TCRdb called clonotypes with MiXCR, one entry per CDR3 protein. Among hundreds of thousands of distinct CDR3 sequences, approximately 89% were seen once, and the ten largest hold approximately 0.12%. Sequenced material: CD8+ T cells from PBMCs. The receptors were sampled from a human donor with multiple sclerosis.

This rearrangement joins TRBV7-9 to TRBJ2-5; TRBD1 agrees at 9 bases. CDR1 and CDR2 (germline): SEHNR, FQNEAQ (reference sequence). V trimming: 5 bases; J trimming: 5 bases; junction bases outside the gene matches: 6. This CDR3 is built from 14 residues. CDR3: CASSPTGGDETQYF. Here the CDR3 DNA reads TGTGCCAGCAGCCCCACAGGGGGCGACGAGACCCAGTACTTC.

The J gene is TRBJ2-2, the V gene TRBV5-6; possibly TRBD2 for D (5 bases). The germline gives CDR1 SGHDT, CDR2 YYEEEE. The CDR3 sequence is 13 residues long. Trimming cost V 1 base and J 6 bases, with 7 bases left between them. CDR3 protein: CASSLKEAGELFF. In nucleotides, the CDR3 is TGTGCCAGCAGCTTGAAGGAGGCCGGGGAGCTGTTTTTT.

This CDR3 reads CASSESDGVETQYF. In DNA form, the CDR3 reads TGTGCCAGCAGTGAAAGTGACGGTGTGGAGACCCAGTACTTC. The V and J genes are TRBV6-1 and TRBJ2-5; D is uncertain. Germline assignment: CDR1 MNHNS and CDR2 SASEGT. Trimming took 2 bases from V and 5 from J, leaving 12 bases between them. The CDR3 is made up of 14 amino acids.

The chain joins TRBV19 to TRBJ2-1; 9 nucleotides match TRBD2. The CDR3 length is 16 residues. Unmatched junction bases numbered 11, after V lost 8 bases and J lost 3 bases. Germline V CDR1 and CDR2: LNHDA, SQIVND (reference sequence). In DNA form, the CDR3 reads TGTGCCAGTGATATCGGGGCGGGAGGGGACTACAATGAGCAGTTCTTC. This encodes CASDIGAGGDYNEQFF.

The chain couples TRBV12-3 or TRBV12-4 to TRBJ2-1, with D uncertain. The CDR3 consists of 15 residues. V gave up 2 bases and J gave up 9 bases, with 17 bases separating them. The CDR3 nucleotides read TGTGCCAGCAGTTTATTACCGGGTCCCTCGGGTGAGCAGTTCTTC. It yields the protein CASSLLPGPSGEQFF.

The chain couples TRBV29-1 to TRBJ2-5; D possibly corresponds to TRBD1 (6 bases). Germline V gene data show CDR1 as SQVTM and CDR2 as ANQGSEA. V shed 1 base and J shed 5 bases, with 14 bases lying between them. The CDR3 runs to 14 residues. CDR3 loop: CSVEVTGWLETQYF. In DNA, the CDR3 is TGCAGCGTTGAAGTAACAGGGTGGTTGGAGACCCAGTACTTC.

The V call is TRBV5-4, the J call TRBJ1-2; D ambiguous. Germline V gives CDR1 SGHNT, CDR2 YYREEE (reference sequence). The CDR3 runs to 16 residues. With 4 bases removed from V and 1 base from J, the gap between germline ends came to 17 bases. The CDR3 nucleotides are TGTGCCAGCAGCCGGGATGTAACGGACGTTAACTATGGCTACACCTTC. The encoded protein is CASSRDVTDVNYGYTF.

The J gene is TRBJ2-1, the V gene TRBV5-1, with TRBD1 matching 7 bases. The CDR3 has 12 amino acids. With 0 bases clipped from V and 11 bases from J, the junction kept 2 bases outside the gene matches. Germline V gene lookup returns CDR1 SGHRS and CDR2 YFSETQ. The CDR3 here is CASSLVGGQQFF. In nucleotides, the CDR3 is TGCGCCAGCAGCTTGGTAGGGGGCCAGCAGTTCTTC. The full variable domain, in which reference TRBV5-1 and TRBJ2-1 provide the parts outside the CDR3, is KAGVTQTPRYLIKTRGQQVTLSCSPISGHRSVSWYQQTPGQGLQFLFEYFSETQRNKGNFPGRFSGRQFSNSRSEMNVSTLELGDSALYLCASSLVGGQQFFGPGTRLTVL.

This clonotype was picked up a small number of times. The chain employs TRBV4-1 and TRBJ2-7, with D unresolved. The CDR3 spans 13 residues. The V end was cut by 4 bases, the J end by 7 bases, with 14 bases between. Germline CDR1 is MGHRA and CDR2 is YSYEKL. The CDR3 reads CASSPGPPGEQYF. The CDR3 bases are TGCGCCAGCAGCCCCGGACCTCCAGGAGAGCAGTACTTC.

This clonotype was seen only a few times. This chain joins TRBV4-1 and TRBJ1-1; D not certain. V lost 1 base, J lost 1 base, and 13 bases lay in between. This CDR3 contains 16 residues. CDR1 and CDR2 (germline): MGHRA, YSYEKL. Here the CDR3 reads CASSQGGNSGNTEAFF. For the CDR3, the DNA is TGCGCCAGCAGCCAAGGAGGCAACTCTGGGAACACTGAAGCTTTCTTT.

This clonotype was recorded once. The chain is built from TRBV6-1 and TRBJ2-6, with a weak D call TRBD1 (5 bases). The CDR3 runs 16 residues. V shed 5 bases and J shed 2 bases, with 13 bases lying between them. Germline V lookup: CDR1 MNHNS, CDR2 SASEGT. In DNA, the CDR3 is TGTGCCAGCAGTCCGGCGTGGGGCGCTGGGGCCAACGTCCTGACTTTC. Translated, it gives CASSPAWGAGANVLTF.

This sequence joins TRBV7-9 and TRBJ1-1, with D unclear. The CDR3 totals 15 residues. The V gene lost 5 bases and the J gene lost 1 base, with 14 bases spanning the gap. The germline CDR1 and CDR2 sequences are SEHNR and FQNEAQ (reference sequence). DNA for the CDR3: TGTGCCAGCAGCATGAGCCGGGGTGGGAACACTGAAGCTTTCTTT. Amino acid sequence: CASSMSRGGNTEAFF.

This chain joins TRBV6-1 and TRBJ1-5, with a possible D match to TRBD1 (6 bases). Trimming removed 1 base from V and 5 bases from J, with 15 bases in between. This CDR3 has 16 amino acids. The germline V gene has CDR1 MNHNS and CDR2 SASEGT. This chain's CDR3 is CASSEERGSWYQPQHF. CDR3 DNA: TGTGCCAGCAGTGAAGAAAGGGGGTCTTGGTATCAGCCCCAGCATTTT.

The chain joins TRBV29-1 to TRBJ1-2; TRBD1 might be the D (6 bases). Per germline, CDR1 SQVTM and CDR2 ANQGSEA. Trimming left V 0 bases short and J 6 bases short, with 8 bases between. CDR3 length: 12 residues. In DNA, the CDR3 is TGCAGCGTTGAAGATGGGGGCGATGGCTACACCTTC. This encodes CSVEDGGDGYTF.

J is TRBJ2-7 and V is TRBV27; D is undetermined. The germline CDR1 and CDR2 sequences are MNHEY and SMNVEV (reference sequence). The length of the CDR3 is 12 residues. The V gene lost 6 bases and the J gene lost 4 bases, with 10 bases spanning the gap. The CDR3 bases are TGTGCCAGCAGATCAGGTCCATACGAGCAGTACTTC. It yields the protein CASRSGPYEQYF.

The rearrangement joins TRBV6-1 to TRBJ2-5; TRBD1 matches at 7 bases. The CDR3 sequence is 17 residues long. Trimming at V came to 8 bases and at J to 1 base, leaving 16 bases not matched to a gene. Per the germline V gene, CDR1 is MNHNS and CDR2 is SASEGT. CDR3 DNA: TGTGCCAGCCAAAAAACGGCCGGGACAGAAGCCCAAGAGACCCAGTACTTC. Residues: CASQKTAGTEAQETQYF.

The chain recombines TRBV11-2 with TRBJ2-7; D is perhaps TRBD1 (6 bases). Germline assignment: CDR1 SGHAT and CDR2 FQNNGV. Trimming stripped 5 bases from V and 3 bases from J, with 14 bases between. The length of the CDR3 is 14 residues. The CDR3: CASSQPGHDYEQYF. CDR3 DNA: TGTGCCAGCAGCCAACCGGGACACGACTACGAGCAGTACTTC.

V gene TRBV12-3 or TRBV12-4 combines with J gene TRBJ2-6; weak D call: TRBD1 (6 bases). This CDR3 has 15 residues. With 5 bases removed from V and 2 bases from J, the gap between germline ends came to 10 bases. This CDR3 reads CASSGQGTGANVLTF. DNA for the CDR3: TGTGCCAGCAGTGGCCAGGGGACTGGGGCCAACGTCCTGACTTTC.

As concerns this clonotype: One junction end does not reproduce the germline sequence, and a read error may be involved. This rearrangement joins TRBV19 to TRBJ1-1; TRBD1 might be the D (6 bases). Germline V gene data show CDR1 as LNHDA and CDR2 as SQIVND (reference sequence). The CDR3 length is 14 residues. CDR3 residues: CASSIEGDNTEVFF. The CDR3, as DNA: TGTGCCAGTAGTATAGAAGGGGACAACACTGAAGTTTTCTTT.

This chain uses TRBV10-3 with TRBJ1-6; no reliable D call. V shed 2 bases and J shed 0 bases, with 8 bases lying between them. This CDR3 comprises 16 residues. Germline CDR1 ENHRY, CDR2 SYGVKD. The CDR3 reads CAISEAASSYNSPLHF. The CDR3 DNA reads TGTGCCATCAGTGAGGCCGCTAGCTCCTATAATTCACCCCTCCACTTT.

The chain is built from TRBV5-4 and TRBJ2-7; TRBD1 agrees at 7 bases. V shed 3 bases and J 4 bases; nucleotides not matched to a gene: 7. Germline-derived CDR1 and CDR2 are SGHNT and YYREEE (reference sequence). This CDR3 is 14 amino acids long. CDR3 nucleotide sequence: TGTGCCAGCAGCTCACCGGGACAGATGTACGAGCAGTACTTC. Amino acids: CASSSPGQMYEQYF. The whole variable domain, remainder taken from reference TRBV5-4 and TRBJ2-7, is ETGVTQSPTHLIKTRGQQVTLRCSSQSGHNTVSWYQQALGQGPQFIFQYYREEENGRGNFPPRFSGLQFPNYSSELNVNALELDDSALYLCASSSPGQMYEQYFGPGTRLTVT.

Here the CDR3 reads CASSLWGRETPAFF. As DNA, the CDR3 is TGTGCCAGCAGTTTATGGGGTAGGGAGACACCCGCTTTCTTT. The J gene is TRBJ1-1, the V gene TRBV28; D unclear. The CDR3 contains 14 residues. The germline V gene has CDR1 MDHEN and CDR2 SYDVKM. Deletions cut 0 bases from V and 11 bases from J, with 16 bases between.

The chain is built from TRBV27 and TRBJ1-6; D is uncertain. V shed 1 base and J shed 7 bases, with 11 bases lying between them. This CDR3 comprises 15 residues. CDR1 is MNHEY, CDR2 SMNVEV, per germline (reference sequence). CDR3 in amino acids: CASSLLAGINSPLHF. CDR3 nucleotide sequence: TGTGCCAGCAGTTTATTGGCGGGGATCAATTCACCCCTCCACTTT.

The J gene is TRBJ1-2, the V gene TRBV30; the D is unclear. Trimming took 3 bases from V and 6 from J, leaving 14 bases between them. Germline CDR1 and CDR2: GTSNPN and SVGIG (reference sequence). The length of the CDR3 is 13 residues. The CDR3 DNA is TGTGCCTGGAGCGCCTCGGGGTCAGATGGCTACACCTTC. It is translated as CAWSASGSDGYTF.

The genes are TRBV10-3 and TRBJ1-2; 8 positions agree with TRBD1. The CDR3 totals 13 residues. Germline V gene lookup returns CDR1 ENHRY and CDR2 SYGVKD. After removal of 6 bases from V and 7 bases from J, the junction contained 7 bases not matched to a gene. CDR3 in amino acids: CAIRETGVGGYTF. The CDR3 region has the DNA TGTGCCATCAGGGAGACAGGGGTTGGTGGCTACACCTTC.